Listed here are 22 T cell receptor beta chains from one sample, sequenced in a study of T cell clonality in common variable immunodeficiency. Study-level results: Fewer deletions and N-nucleotide insertions were reportedly seen in common variable immunodeficiency TCR beta sequences.

Profiling relied on immunoSEQ multiplex PCR, and the TCRdb table lists in-frame clones only, not all of them. This sample carries 15,000 to 25,000 clones, none of them present only once. Their antigens are not known. Sequenced: peripheral blood mononuclear cells. The receptors were sampled from a human donor with common variable immunodeficiency.

Notes on this clone: The read falls 3 residues short of the CDR3 end, and the missing part is taken from the germline J gene. The chain is built from TRBV7-9 and TRBJ1-1; 8 bases are shared with TRBD1. The CDR3 spans 15 residues. Germline CDR1 reads SEHNR; CDR2 reads FQNEAQ (reference sequence). The covered CDR3 bases are TGTGCCAGCAGCTTAGCGCAGGGGGCAAGCCACAAA. Translating gives CASSLAQGASHK. The whole CDR3 sequence reads CASSLAQGASHKAFF.

This clone was recorded many times. With the read ending 3 residues before the CDR3 end, the germline J gene is used to fill in that end. The V and J genes are TRBV6-2 or TRBV6-3 and TRBJ1-1; tentative D call: TRBD1 (5 bases). Germline loops: CDR1 MNHEY, CDR2 SVGEGT. The CDR3 has 14 amino acids. Trimming shortened V by 11 bases and J by 0 bases, and 16 bases separated the two germline ends. This CDR3 is CAGRRTHMNTEAFF. The part of the CDR3 DNA that was read is TGTGCCGGCCGGCGGACACATATGAACACTGAA.

With respect to this clone: The read ends 3 residues before the CDR3 terminus; that terminus is restored from the germline J gene. The V and J genes are TRBV7-9 and TRBJ2-7; D gene ambiguous. V was clipped by 5 bases and J by 6 bases, with 8 bases between them. Germline CDR1 SEHNR, CDR2 FQNEAQ (reference sequence). The CDR3 has 11 residues. CDR3 DNA (partial): TGTGCCAGCAGCCTTTCAGGCGAG. This codes for CASSLSGE. The whole CDR3 reads CASSLSGEQYF.

This clone was seen many times. Incomplete CDR3 DNA: TGCAGCGTTGAGCAGATTGGTGTCATAAAA. Translation gives CSVEQIGVIK. The CDR3 reads in full as CSVEQIGVIKAFF. V is TRBV29-1 and J is TRBJ1-1, with D unclear. The read ends 3 residues shy of where the CDR3 ends; the end is completed using the germline J gene. The CDR3 length is 13 residues. Germline CDR1 and CDR2: SQVTM and ANQGSEA. Full variable domain (outside the CDR3, taken from reference TRBV29-1 and TRBJ1-1): SAVISQKPSRDICQRGTSLTIQCQVDSQVTMMFWYRQQPGQSLTLIATANQGSEATYESGFVIDKFPISRPNLTFSTLTVSNMSPEDSSIYLCSVEQIGVIKAFFGQGTRLTVV.

About this clone: The read comes to an end 3 residues before the CDR3 does, leaving the germline J gene to fill in the end. The chain carries TRBV19 and TRBJ2-3; 11 bases agree with TRBD2. CDR1 LNHDA and CDR2 SQIVND come from the germline V gene (reference sequence). CDR3 length equals 15 residues. The V segment lost 6 bases and the J segment 4 bases; nucleotides outside the gene matches: 6. Partial CDR3 DNA: TGTGCCAGTAGAGGTGTAGCGGGGGGGCCAGATACG. It encodes CASRGVAGGPDT. The whole CDR3 region reads CASRGVAGGPDTQYF.

In its sample, this clone is medium-sized. The CDR3 extends 3 residues past the end of the read, so its final part is completed from the germline J gene. The rearrangement links TRBV6-2 or TRBV6-3 to TRBJ2-7; 9 nucleotides align to TRBD1. Germline V gene sequence: CDR1 MNHEY, CDR2 SVGEGT. The V and J ends lost 1 base and 3 bases, in that order; junction bases with no gene match: 10. The CDR3 contains 17 residues. The covered CDR3 bases are TGTGCCAGCAGTTACTGGTCCCGGGACAGGGTAAGCTACGAG. This encodes CASSYWSRDRVSYE. The entire CDR3 reads CASSYWSRDRVSYEQYF.

Only a few counts were recorded for this clone. The read ends 3 residues before the CDR3 terminus; that terminus is restored from the germline J gene. The gene calls are TRBV18 and TRBJ1-3; D is unclear. This CDR3 has 15 amino acids. CDR1 is KGHSH, CDR2 LQKENI, per germline. V was shortened by 1 base and J by 4 bases, with 11 bases between the two germline ends. The CDR3 DNA, read in part, is TGTGCCAGCTCACCACTTCCCAGTCCCGGAAACACC. It codes for CASSPLPSPGNT. The full-length CDR3 reads as CASSPLPSPGNTIYF.

This clone was detected only a few times. The CDR3 extends 3 residues past the end of the read, so its final part is completed from the germline J gene. This sequence joins TRBV7-8 and TRBJ2-7, with a weak D call TRBD1 (5 bases). There are 13 residues in the CDR3. V was shortened by 0 bases and J by 6 bases, with 9 bases between the two germline ends. Germline V gene lookup returns CDR1 SGHVS and CDR2 FQNEAQ. This CDR3 reads CASSLAGPLEQYF. Partial CDR3 DNA: TGTGCCAGCAGCTTAGCGGGGCCCCTCGAG.

Points on this clone: The read halts 3 residues ahead of the CDR3 end, with the missing end drawn from the germline J gene. This chain uses TRBV6-2 or TRBV6-3 with TRBJ1-1; TRBD1 aligns across 11 bases. The germline V gene encodes CDR1 MNHEY and CDR2 SVGEGT. CDR3 size: 16 residues. After removal of 6 bases from V and 3 bases from J, the junction contained 9 bases not matched to a gene. The CDR3 loop is CASRPGQGAGYTEAFF. CDR3 DNA, as far as it was read: TGTGCCAGCAGACCCGGACAGGGGGCAGGTTACACTGAA.

This clone was counted between two and nine times. Read data end 3 residues before the CDR3 end; the end is taken from the germline J gene. V usage is TRBV6-2 or TRBV6-3 and J usage is TRBJ2-3; perhaps TRBD1 as D (5 bases). The V gene's germline CDR1 is MNHEY and CDR2 SVGEGT. The CDR3 length is 16 residues. The V end lost 2 bases, the J end lost 2 bases, and 14 bases lay between the germline ends. The part of the CDR3 DNA that was read is TGTGCCAGCAGTTACCACAGGAGCACATACACAGATACG. It translates to CASSYHRSTYTDT. The entire CDR3 sequence reads CASSYHRSTYTDTQYF.

As concerns this clone: Coverage ceases 3 residues before the CDR3 finishes, and the germline J gene fills in the end. V gene TRBV7-9 combines with J gene TRBJ2-3, with 8 bases lining up with TRBD1. CDR3 size: 15 residues. CDR1 and CDR2 from the germline V gene are SEHNR and FQNEAQ (reference sequence). After removal of 6 bases from V and 2 bases from J, the junction contained 7 bases not matched to a gene. The DNA read from the CDR3 is TGTGCCAGCAGTACCGGACAGGGAGACACAGATACG. Amino acids: CASSTGQGDTDT. The whole CDR3 reads CASSTGQGDTDTQYF.

This clone was observed a handful of times. The read finishes 3 residues shy of the CDR3 end, and the germline J gene is used to complete it. The chain employs TRBV2 and TRBJ1-1; D is ambiguous. CDR3 length equals 15 residues. Trimming pared 1 base from V and 0 bases from J, leaving 9 bases between. Germline V lookup: CDR1 SNHLY, CDR2 FYNNEI. The CDR3 protein is CASSEDQRMNTEAFF. The part of the CDR3 DNA that was read is TGTGCCAGCAGTGAAGACCAGAGAATGAACACTGAA.

To note about this clone: The CDR3 is cut off 3 residues early in the read; its end comes from the germline J gene. This chain joins TRBV2 and TRBJ1-1; 8 positions match TRBD1. V shed 6 bases, J shed 1 base, and the junction held 4 bases outside the gene matches. CDR3 size: 14 residues. Germline V gives CDR1 SNHLY, CDR2 FYNNEI. The sequenced part of the CDR3 DNA is TGTGCCAGCAGCTCGACAGGGGCGAACACTGAA. It yields the protein CASSSTGANTE. The full CDR3 is CASSSTGANTEAFF.

This clone has just a few counts. Read sequence stops 3 residues before the CDR3 end, and the germline J gene provides the missing end. The chain has TRBV19 and TRBJ1-5; D is unclear. The V gene lost 3 bases and the J gene lost 7 bases, with 10 bases spanning the gap. CDR3 length: 13 residues. Germline CDR1 is LNHDA and CDR2 is SQIVND (reference sequence). Partial CDR3 DNA: TGTGCCAGTAGTATTGTCGTCGGGCAGCCC. This gives the protein CASSIVVGQP. The full CDR3 sequence reads CASSIVVGQPQHF.

There are a few counts of this clone. The CDR3 end is not reached by the read, which stops 3 residues before it; the germline J gene fills it in. V gene TRBV2 combines with J gene TRBJ2-7; 9 positions agree with TRBD2. In germline, CDR1 is SNHLY, CDR2 FYNNEI. This CDR3 has 13 residues. Trimming at V came to 8 bases and at J to 1 base, leaving 3 bases not matched to a gene. CDR3 DNA, as far as it was read: TGTGCCAGCGGAACTAGCGGGTCCTACGAG. Its translation: CASGTSGSYE. The entire CDR3 protein is CASGTSGSYEQYF. Filled out from reference TRBV2 and TRBJ2-7, the complete variable domain reads EPEVTQTPSHQVTQMGQEVILRCVPISNHLYFYWYRQILGQKVEFLVSFYNNEISEKSEIFDDQFSVERPDGSNFTLKIRSTKLEDSAMYFCASGTSGSYEQYFGPGTRLTVT.

Concerning this clone: The sequenced fragment ends 3 residues before the CDR3 boundary, so the rest is inferred from the germline J gene. The J gene is TRBJ1-2, the V gene TRBV5-1; D uncertain. Looked up from germline, CDR1 is SGHRS and CDR2 is YFSETQ. Trimming stripped 3 bases from V and 0 bases from J, with 12 bases between. There are 15 residues in the CDR3. The CDR3: CASSSTMPANYGYTF. CDR3 bases read: TGCGCCAGCAGCTCAACAATGCCAGCTAACTATGGC.

A note on this clone: The read ends 3 residues before the CDR3 terminus; that terminus is restored from the germline J gene. V is TRBV7-7 and J is TRBJ2-1; TRBD2 matches 7 bases. Trimming took 5 bases from V and 3 from J; bases not matched to a gene: 7. The CDR3 runs to 15 residues. Germline values: CDR1 SSHAT, CDR2 FNYEAQ (reference sequence). The chain's CDR3 is CASSAGVGSYNEQFF. The sequenced CDR3 bases are TGTGCCAGCAGCGCGGGAGTTGGGAGCTACAATGAG.

Turning to this clone: The read comes to an end 3 residues before the CDR3 does, leaving the germline J gene to fill in the end. The rearrangement joins TRBV7-9 to TRBJ2-1; the D is unclear. CDR1 is SEHNR, CDR2 FQNEAQ, per germline (reference sequence). With 1 base removed from V and 8 bases from J, the gap between germline ends came to 12 bases. This CDR3 comprises 14 residues. The DNA read from the CDR3 is TGTGCCAGCAGCTTAGTCTCTATTATCGATGAG. Translated, it gives CASSLVSIIDE. The CDR3 in its entirety is CASSLVSIIDEQFF.

For this clone: The CDR3 goes on 3 residues after the read ends, and that part is filled in from the germline J gene. The rearrangement uses TRBV19 and TRBJ1-1, with TRBD1 as a possible D gene (5 bases). Trimming took 7 bases from V and 0 from J, leaving 15 bases between them. Per germline, CDR1 LNHDA and CDR2 SQIVND (reference sequence). There are 15 residues in the CDR3. The part of the CDR3 DNA that was read is TGTGCCAGTAAGGACACTCTTCGCATGAACACTGAA. This gives the protein CASKDTLRMNTE. The entire CDR3 protein reads CASKDTLRMNTEAFF.

This clone was seen only a few times. The CDR3 here is CASSRAGNTEAFF. The sequenced part of the CDR3 DNA is TGTGCCAGTAGTAGGGCGGGGAACACTGAA. The chain has TRBV19 and TRBJ1-1, with D hard to call. The observed sequence ends 3 residues before the CDR3 terminus, with the missing tail filled in from the germline J gene. Per the germline V gene, CDR1 is LNHDA and CDR2 is SQIVND (reference sequence). V was trimmed by 4 bases and J by 1 base, leaving 7 bases between them. The CDR3 totals 13 residues.

Of note for this clone: The read ends 3 residues early relative to the CDR3; the germline J gene fills the gap. The chain carries TRBV7-2 and TRBJ2-3; D ambiguous. The ends were cut back, 5 bases at V and 1 base at J, with 7 bases in the middle. The CDR3 loop spans 13 amino acids. The germline V gene encodes CDR1 SGHTA and CDR2 FQGNSA. CDR3 sequence: CASSPRRTDTQYF. The sequenced part of the CDR3 DNA is TGTGCCAGCAGCCCGCGTCGCACAGATACG.

This clone was seen a handful of times. The CDR3 end lies 3 residues beyond the end of the read and is filled in from the germline J gene. The rearrangement links TRBV20-1 to TRBJ2-1; no definite D call. Deletions cut 5 bases from V and 6 bases from J, with 11 bases between. The CDR3 contains 12 residues. Germline V CDR1 and CDR2: DFQATT, SNEGSKA (reference sequence). The CDR3 sequence is CSAYRLLNEQFF. CDR3 bases read: TGCAGTGCTTATAGACTTCTCAATGAG.